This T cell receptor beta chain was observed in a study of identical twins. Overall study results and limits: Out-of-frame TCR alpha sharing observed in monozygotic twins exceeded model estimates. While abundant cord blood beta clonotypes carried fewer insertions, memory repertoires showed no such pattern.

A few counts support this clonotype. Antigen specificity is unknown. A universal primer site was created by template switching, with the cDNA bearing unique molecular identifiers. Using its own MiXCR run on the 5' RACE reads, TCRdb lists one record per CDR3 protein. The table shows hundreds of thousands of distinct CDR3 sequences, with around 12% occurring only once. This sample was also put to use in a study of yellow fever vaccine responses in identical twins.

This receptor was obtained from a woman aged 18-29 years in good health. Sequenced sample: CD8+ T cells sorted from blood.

In DNA form, the CDR3 reads TGTGCCAGCAGCACTTACAGGGGACGCAATGAGCAGTTCTTC. It codes for CASSTYRGRNEQFF. This chain uses TRBV9 with TRBJ2-1, with 7 bases fitting TRBD1. Germline V lookup: CDR1 SGDLS, CDR2 YYNGEE. CDR3 size: 14 residues. Unmatched junction bases numbered 7, after V lost 4 bases and J lost 6 bases.